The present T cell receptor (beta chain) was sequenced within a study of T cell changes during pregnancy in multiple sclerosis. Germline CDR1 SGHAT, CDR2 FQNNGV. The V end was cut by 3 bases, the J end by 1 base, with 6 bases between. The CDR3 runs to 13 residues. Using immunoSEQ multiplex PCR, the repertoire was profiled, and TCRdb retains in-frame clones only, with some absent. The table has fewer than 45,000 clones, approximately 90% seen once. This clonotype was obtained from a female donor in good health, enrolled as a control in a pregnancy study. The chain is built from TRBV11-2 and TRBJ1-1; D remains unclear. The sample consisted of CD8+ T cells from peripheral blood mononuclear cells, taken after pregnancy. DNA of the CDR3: TGTGCCAGCAGCTTTGAGGGGAACACTGAAGCTTTCTTT. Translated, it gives CASSFEGNTEAFF.